A selection of T cell receptor beta chains follows, all from one sample in a study of blood T cell repertoires in COVID-19. Assay: immunoSEQ multiplex PCR; the TCRdb copy retains only in-frame clones and omits some. Among fewer than 350,000 clones, about four fifths were seen once, and the ten largest hold about 2.9%. What was sequenced was peripheral blood. These receptor sequences come from a woman aged 55 to 70 with active or convalescent COVID-19. Both conserved end residues are part of each CDR3. Size values are once, few and many counts, or a class for expanded clones, and some rows have none.

cdr3_length	clone_size	v_call	j_call	cdr3_aa
15	-	TRBV6-4	TRBJ2-7	CASSGSGGAPYEQYF
16	-	TRBV5-4	TRBJ2-3	CASSLVAGTGADTQYF
17	-	TRBV9	TRBJ2-2	CASSVNKAGGPTGELFF
14	-	TRBV11-2	TRBJ2-7	CASSGGTSSYEQYF
15	-	TRBV5-8	TRBJ1-5	CASSLAGRSNQPQHF
16	-	TRBV5-6	TRBJ1-4	CASSLFGDSTNEKLFF
16	-	TRBV9	TRBJ1-1	CASSVEAGVMNTEAFF
13	once	TRBV5-5	TRBJ1-1	CASSLDRDTEAFF
17	-	TRBV19	TRBJ1-6	CASSPPDRGRRNSPLHF
15	-	TRBV15	TRBJ2-1	CATSRDRGLDNEQFF
13	-	TRBV19	TRBJ1-1	CASSIGGNTEAFF
16	-	TRBV3-1/TRBV3-2	TRBJ1-3	CASSQGRTGRGNTIYF
15	-	TRBV25-1	TRBJ1-2	CASSDPGTGGYGYTF
15	-	TRBV6-5	TRBJ2-1	CASSYEGGSYNEQFF
14	-	TRBV29-1	TRBJ2-2	CSVAPGQTAGELFF
14	-	TRBV15	TRBJ2-5	CATSEDRFKETQYF
17	-	TRBV14	TRBJ1-3	CASSHLLGQNSGNTIYF
18	-	TRBV4-3	TRBJ2-1	CASSQRTSGDSSYNEQFF
15	-	TRBV6-5	TRBJ2-1	CASIGGTAGGDEQFF
14	few	TRBV14	TRBJ2-3	CASSRGGWADTQYF
15	-	TRBV3-1/TRBV3-2	TRBJ2-2	CASTRGLLNTGELFF
15	-	TRBV6-2/TRBV6-3	TRBJ2-7	CASSLLAGGVYEQYF
15	-	TRBV6-5	TRBJ1-5	CASTVTRGASQPQHF
15	-	TRBV20-1	TRBJ1-1	CSASPSHRANTEAFF
13	-	TRBV14	TRBJ2-1	CASSQDQGGPKFF
14	few	TRBV20-1	TRBJ1-4	CSASKRTDGEKLFF
16	-	TRBV11-2	TRBJ1-1	CASRLLGGRKNTEAFF
13	-	TRBV5-4	TRBJ2-5	CASSLEYGGPQYF
17	-	TRBV19	TRBJ1-5	CASSISPPGVANQPQHF
14	-	TRBV18	TRBJ2-5	CASSPGQGQETQYF
13	-	TRBV21-1	TRBJ1-5	CASSKALCQPQHF
18	-	TRBV4-3	TRBJ2-5	CASSQLHLAGGPRETQYF
13	-	TRBV7-9	TRBJ1-2	CASSPAVSYGYTF
12	-	TRBV28	TRBJ1-4	CAIRTANEKLFF
13	-	TRBV30	TRBJ1-1	CACLLTGGSEAFF
15	-	TRBV9	TRBJ1-4	CASSQGYTTNEKLFF
17	once	TRBV19	TRBJ2-4	CASRAPQGRATKNIQYF
12	-	TRBV29-1	TRBJ2-3	CSADRERDTQYF
15	once	TRBV9	TRBJ2-3	CASSVAPLDTDTQYF
17	-	TRBV4-3	TRBJ1-4	CASSRRAGVPANEKLFF
13	once	TRBV28	TRBJ1-1	CASSLTANTEAFF
15	few	TRBV19	TRBJ2-7	CASSQTGGGPYEQYF
15	-	TRBV9	TRBJ1-2	CASSPSRTGGYGYTF
13	few	TRBV3-1/TRBV3-2	TRBJ1-2	CASSQGLNYGYTF
13	-	TRBV24-1	TRBJ1-2	CATSRDSNYGYTF
15	-	TRBV7-7	TRBJ2-5	CASSLGYDRKETQYF
13	few	TRBV10-1	TRBJ1-2	CASSAGTNYGYTF
15	-	TRBV6-5	TRBJ1-2	CASSYRRGQNYGYTF
12	-	TRBV7-9	TRBJ1-2	CASSLAQAGFTF
12	-	TRBV30	TRBJ2-1	CAWSTPLNEQFF
13	-	TRBV12-3/TRBV12-4	TRBJ2-7	CASSLGTGRVQYF
15	-	TRBV4-3	TRBJ2-1	CASRAHLPRDNEQFF
16	-	TRBV9	TRBJ2-3	CASSVSPTVSTDTQYF
15	-	TRBV18	TRBJ1-4	CASSPPARANEKLFF